Listed below are T cell receptor beta chains from one sample, sequenced in a study of blood T cell repertoires in COVID-19. Method: immunoSEQ multiplex PCR; TCRdb's copy keeps in-frame clones and lacks some. The table lists approximately 200,000 clones, approximately 90% of them singletons, with 9.5% to 14% in the top ten. Sequencing was performed on PBMCs or T cells enriched from blood (not recorded which). Receptors were obtained from a man aged 25-40 years who had recovered from COVID-19. The CDR3 runs from the conserved cysteine through the conserved F or W. The order of the fields is CDR3 protein, CDR3 DNA, D gene, CDR3 length, V gene, J gene, clone size. The D gene is left open where the match is weak. Only part of the rows carry a size: once, few, many, or a class if the clone is expanded.

CDR3 protein: CAISERYRGLCEQYF
CDR3 DNA: TGTGCCATCAGTGAGAGATACAGGGGGCTCTGCGAGCAGTACTTC
D gene: TRBD1
CDR3 length: 15
V gene: TRBV10-3
J gene: TRBJ2-7
clone size: NA

CDR3 protein: CASSLENPGLSEQFF
CDR3 DNA: TGCGCCAGCAGCTTGGAAAACCCGGGACTAAGTGAGCAGTTCTTC
D gene: TRBD2
CDR3 length: 15
V gene: TRBV5-1
J gene: TRBJ2-1
clone size: NA

CDR3 protein: CASSLEGTGDEAFF
CDR3 DNA: TGTGCCAGCAGCTTAGAAGGGACAGGGGACGAAGCTTTCTTT
D gene: TRBD1
CDR3 length: 14
V gene: TRBV7-2
J gene: TRBJ1-1
clone size: NA

CDR3 protein: CASSMGRRNNSPLHF
CDR3 DNA: TGTGCCAGTAGTATGGGGAGAAGGAATAATTCACCCCTCCACTTT
D gene: NA
CDR3 length: 15
V gene: TRBV19
J gene: TRBJ1-6
clone size: few

CDR3 protein: CASSIGHYTEAFF
CDR3 DNA: TGTGCCAGCAGTATCGGACATTACACTGAAGCTTTCTTT
D gene: NA
CDR3 length: 13
V gene: TRBV27
J gene: TRBJ1-1
clone size: NA

CDR3 protein: CASLTGVAGYTF
CDR3 DNA: TGTGCCAGCTTAACAGGGGTGGCTGGCTACACCTTC
D gene: TRBD1
CDR3 length: 12
V gene: TRBV2
J gene: TRBJ1-2
clone size: NA

CDR3 protein: CASSFQEGDTEAFF
CDR3 DNA: TGTGCCAGCAGTTTCCAAGAGGGGGACACTGAAGCTTTCTTT
D gene: NA
CDR3 length: 14
V gene: TRBV27
J gene: TRBJ1-1
clone size: NA

CDR3 protein: CASSSQASGKLFF
CDR3 DNA: TGTGCCAGCAGTTCACAGGCTTCTGGAAAACTGTTTTTT
D gene: NA
CDR3 length: 13
V gene: TRBV6-6
J gene: TRBJ1-4
clone size: NA

CDR3 protein: CASSVDRAVFF
CDR3 DNA: TGTGCCAGCAGTGTGGACAGGGCGGTTTTCTTT
D gene: TRBD1
CDR3 length: 11
V gene: TRBV27
J gene: TRBJ1-1
clone size: once

CDR3 protein: CASSLRLRRGWGDTQYF
CDR3 DNA: TGTGCCAGCAGCTTACGTTTACGACGGGGTTGGGGAGATACGCAGTATTTT
D gene: NA
CDR3 length: 17
V gene: TRBV7-2
J gene: TRBJ2-3
clone size: NA

CDR3 protein: CSVVSGSGLGEKLFF
CDR3 DNA: TGCAGCGTTGTATCCGGCTCAGGGTTAGGTGAAAAACTGTTTTTT
D gene: NA
CDR3 length: 15
V gene: TRBV29-1
J gene: TRBJ1-4
clone size: NA

CDR3 protein: CAWSPGQAARGVNTEAFF
CDR3 DNA: TGTGCCTGGAGCCCCGGACAGGCAGCCCGGGGTGTGAACACTGAAGCTTTCTTT
D gene: TRBD1
CDR3 length: 18
V gene: TRBV30
J gene: TRBJ1-1
clone size: NA

CDR3 protein: CASSVGGDRGYEQYF
CDR3 DNA: TGTGCCAGCAGCGTAGGGGGGGACAGGGGTTACGAGCAGTACTTC
D gene: TRBD1
CDR3 length: 15
V gene: TRBV9
J gene: TRBJ2-7
clone size: NA

CDR3 protein: CASVGSSYNSPLHF
CDR3 DNA: TGTGCCAGTGTCGGGAGCTCCTATAATTCACCCCTCCACTTT
D gene: NA
CDR3 length: 14
V gene: TRBV19
J gene: TRBJ1-6
clone size: NA

CDR3 protein: CASSLLAGANNEQFF
CDR3 DNA: TGTGCCAGCAGTTTATTGGCGGGGGCGAACAATGAGCAGTTCTTC
D gene: NA
CDR3 length: 15
V gene: TRBV27
J gene: TRBJ2-1
clone size: NA

CDR3 protein: CANLPLSSDEQYF
CDR3 DNA: TGTGCCAACTTACCCCTTTCTAGCGACGAGCAGTACTTC
D gene: NA
CDR3 length: 13
V gene: TRBV19
J gene: TRBJ2-7
clone size: few

CDR3 protein: CASSLVQLNTIYF
CDR3 DNA: TGTGCCAGCAGCTTAGTACAATTAAACACCATATATTTT
D gene: NA
CDR3 length: 13
V gene: TRBV11-2
J gene: TRBJ1-3
clone size: NA

CDR3 protein: CASSEMVGGPNYGYTF
CDR3 DNA: TGCGCCAGCAGTGAAATGGTCGGGGGGCCGAACTATGGCTACACCTTC
D gene: NA
CDR3 length: 16
V gene: TRBV10-2
J gene: TRBJ1-2
clone size: NA

CDR3 protein: CASSYPGDREGYTF
CDR3 DNA: TGTGCCAGCAGCTATCCCGGAGACAGGGAAGGCTACACCTTC
D gene: TRBD1
CDR3 length: 14
V gene: TRBV6-6
J gene: TRBJ1-2
clone size: NA

CDR3 protein: CASSLNFGDNSPLHF
CDR3 DNA: TGTGCCAGCAGCTTAAATTTCGGAGATAATTCACCCCTCCACTTT
D gene: NA
CDR3 length: 15
V gene: TRBV7-2
J gene: TRBJ1-6
clone size: NA

CDR3 protein: CASSPGADYNSPLHF
CDR3 DNA: TGTGCCAGCAGTCCAGGGGCTGACTATAATTCACCCCTCCACTTT
D gene: NA
CDR3 length: 15
V gene: TRBV4-2
J gene: TRBJ1-6
clone size: NA

CDR3 protein: CASRAGRGPWGYTF
CDR3 DNA: TGTGCCAGCAGGGCGGGCAGAGGACCTTGGGGCTACACCTTC
D gene: NA
CDR3 length: 14
V gene: TRBV6-5
J gene: TRBJ1-2
clone size: NA